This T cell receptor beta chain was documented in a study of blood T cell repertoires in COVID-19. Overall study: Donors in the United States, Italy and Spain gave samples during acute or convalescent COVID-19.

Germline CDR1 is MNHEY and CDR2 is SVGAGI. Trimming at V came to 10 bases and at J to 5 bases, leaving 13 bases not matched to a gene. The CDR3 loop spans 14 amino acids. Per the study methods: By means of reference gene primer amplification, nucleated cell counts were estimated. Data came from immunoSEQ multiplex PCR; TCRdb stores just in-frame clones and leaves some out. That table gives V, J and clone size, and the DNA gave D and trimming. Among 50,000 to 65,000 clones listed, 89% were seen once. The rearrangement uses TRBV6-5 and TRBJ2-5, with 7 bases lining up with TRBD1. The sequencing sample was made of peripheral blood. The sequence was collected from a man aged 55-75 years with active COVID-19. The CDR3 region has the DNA TGTGCCAACGGCGACAGGGTTACAGGGGAGACCCAGTACTTC. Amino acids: CANGDRVTGETQYF.